This record looks at one TCR beta chain sequence and its context. What it binds is unknown. This sample stems from a study of cytomegalovirus exposure and HLA in healthy donors. Study-level points and caveats: Several of the most significant clusters appeared linked to common viral pathogens, based on a later analysis.

PCR employed 60 Vbeta and 13 Jbeta primers. The protocol was immunoSEQ multiplex PCR, while the TCRdb copy is restricted to in-frame clones and leaves out a portion. The sample lists around 200,000 clones, around 89% occurring once. The sequenced material came from PBMCs. The TCR originated in a woman in her late teens or twenties in good health and CMV-seronegative.

In nucleotides, the CDR3 is TGTGCCAGCAGCTGGGGAGGTAGCGGGAGTGGGTACAATGAGCAGTTCTTC. Translated, it gives CASSWGGSGSGYNEQFF. The chain employs TRBV11-2 and TRBJ2-1, with TRBD2 matching 9 bases. In germline, CDR1 is SGHAT, CDR2 FQNNGV. This CDR3 region has 17 residues. V lost 4 bases and J lost 4; bases outside the gene matches: 11.